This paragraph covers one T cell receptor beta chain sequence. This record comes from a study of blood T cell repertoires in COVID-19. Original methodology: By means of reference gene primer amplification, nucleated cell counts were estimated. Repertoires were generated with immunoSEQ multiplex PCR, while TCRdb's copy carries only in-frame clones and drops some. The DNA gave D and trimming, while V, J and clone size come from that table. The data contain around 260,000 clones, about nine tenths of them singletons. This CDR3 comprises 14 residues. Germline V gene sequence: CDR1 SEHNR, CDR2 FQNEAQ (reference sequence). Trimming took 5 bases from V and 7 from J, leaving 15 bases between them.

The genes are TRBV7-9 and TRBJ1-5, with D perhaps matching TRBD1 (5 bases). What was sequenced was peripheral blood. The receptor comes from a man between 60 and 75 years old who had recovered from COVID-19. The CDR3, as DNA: TGTGCCAGCAGCCATGACAGTGCCCACCAGCCCCAGCATTTT. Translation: CASSHDSAHQPQHF.